Listed below are T cell receptor beta chains from one sample, sequenced in a study of B cell selection in AIRE deficiency. TCRdb's copy holds only in-frame clones and misses some; the assay was immunoSEQ multiplex PCR. Of about 24,000 clones detected, 90% to 97% appear once; the ten largest clones hold around 0.17%. Sequencing input: CD4+CD127+ conventional T cells sorted from PBMCs. The receptors originated from a human donor in good health. Each CDR3 is given with its conserved first and last residue. A D gene is named only where the DNA matches it firmly. Clone size is shown for a subset of rows, as once, few, many or a class of expanded clone.

d_call: NA; clone_size: NA; j_call: TRBJ2-5; v_call: TRBV18; cdr3_aa: CASSPNHGQETQYF; cdr3_nt: TGTGCCAGCTCACCGAACCACGGACAAGAGACCCAGTACTTC
d_call: NA; clone_size: NA; j_call: TRBJ1-3; v_call: TRBV19; cdr3_aa: CASSITAASSGNTIYF; cdr3_nt: TGTGCCAGTAGTATCACAGCGGCAAGCTCTGGAAACACCATATATTTT
d_call: NA; clone_size: NA; j_call: TRBJ1-5; v_call: TRBV28; cdr3_aa: CASSFSGAGDQPQHF; cdr3_nt: TGTGCCAGCAGTTTCAGTGGGGCGGGAGATCAGCCCCAGCATTTT
d_call: NA; clone_size: NA; j_call: TRBJ2-5; v_call: TRBV7-9; cdr3_aa: CASSFRTDQETQYF; cdr3_nt: TGTGCCAGCAGCTTTAGGACAGACCAAGAGACCCAGTACTTC
d_call: TRBD1; clone_size: NA; j_call: TRBJ1-2; v_call: TRBV7-3; cdr3_aa: CASSFKGADGYTF; cdr3_nt: TGTGCCAGCAGCTTTAAGGGGGCCGACGGCTACACCTTC
d_call: TRBD1; clone_size: NA; j_call: TRBJ1-6; v_call: TRBV5-4; cdr3_aa: CASSDGTGRIESPLHF; cdr3_nt: TGTGCCAGCAGCGATGGGACAGGGCGTATAGAATCACCCCTCCACTTT
d_call: TRBD2; clone_size: NA; j_call: TRBJ2-3; v_call: TRBV5-1; cdr3_aa: CASSNLAGGRDTQYF; cdr3_nt: TGCGCCAGCAGCAACCTAGCGGGGGGAAGGGATACGCAGTATTTT
d_call: TRBD1; clone_size: NA; j_call: TRBJ2-3; v_call: TRBV28; cdr3_aa: CASSLIGIGQGGDTQYF; cdr3_nt: TGTGCCAGCAGTTTAATTGGTATAGGACAGGGTGGAGATACGCAGTATTTT
d_call: NA; clone_size: NA; j_call: TRBJ1-1; v_call: TRBV5-8; cdr3_aa: CASGGRDRWTEAFF; cdr3_nt: TGTGCCAGCGGGGGTAGGGATCGTTGGACTGAAGCTTTCTTT
d_call: NA; clone_size: NA; j_call: TRBJ2-7; v_call: TRBV5-6; cdr3_aa: CASRASSYEQYF; cdr3_nt: TGTGCCAGCAGGGCCAGCTCCTACGAGCAGTACTTC
d_call: NA; clone_size: NA; j_call: TRBJ2-7; v_call: TRBV5-5; cdr3_aa: CASSPRSQTYEQYF; cdr3_nt: TGTGCCAGCAGCCCCCGCTCACAGACCTACGAGCAGTACTTC
d_call: NA; clone_size: NA; j_call: TRBJ2-1; v_call: TRBV7-9; cdr3_aa: CASSLAVGVSSYNEQFF; cdr3_nt: TGTGCCAGCAGCTTAGCGGTGGGCGTTAGCTCCTACAATGAGCAGTTCTTC
d_call: TRBD2; clone_size: NA; j_call: TRBJ2-7; v_call: TRBV27; cdr3_aa: CASSSLAGGPPYEQYF; cdr3_nt: TGTGCCAGCAGTTCTTTAGCGGGGGGGCCCCCCTACGAGCAGTACTTC
d_call: NA; clone_size: NA; j_call: TRBJ1-1; v_call: TRBV30; cdr3_aa: CAWSRPTRENTEAFF; cdr3_nt: TGTGCCTGGAGTAGACCGACAAGGGAGAACACTGAAGCTTTCTTT
d_call: NA; clone_size: NA; j_call: TRBJ1-1; v_call: TRBV7-9; cdr3_aa: CASSAHREQNTEAFF; cdr3_nt: TGTGCCAGCAGCGCCCACAGGGAACAGAACACTGAAGCTTTCTTT
d_call: TRBD1; clone_size: NA; j_call: TRBJ1-5; v_call: TRBV28; cdr3_aa: CASSFSRGYNQPQHF; cdr3_nt: TGTGCCAGCAGTTTCTCCAGGGGGTATAATCAGCCCCAGCATTTT
d_call: NA; clone_size: few; j_call: TRBJ2-3; v_call: TRBV5-1; cdr3_aa: CASSFTDTQYF; cdr3_nt: TGCGCCAGCAGCTTCACAGATACGCAGTATTTT
d_call: NA; clone_size: NA; j_call: TRBJ1-5; v_call: TRBV7-3; cdr3_aa: CASSLGPGVPQHF; cdr3_nt: TGTGCCAGCAGCTTAGGCCCAGGGGTGCCCCAGCATTTT
d_call: NA; clone_size: NA; j_call: TRBJ1-2; v_call: TRBV6-5; cdr3_aa: CASRDPGPYGYTF; cdr3_nt: TGTGCCAGCAGAGACCCGGGACCCTATGGCTACACCTTC
d_call: TRBD1; clone_size: NA; j_call: TRBJ1-2; v_call: TRBV28; cdr3_aa: CASRYTGARYGYTF; cdr3_nt: TGTGCCAGCCGTTATACAGGGGCTCGCTATGGCTACACCTTC
d_call: NA; clone_size: NA; j_call: TRBJ2-3; v_call: TRBV13; cdr3_aa: CASSFQQGTDTQYF; cdr3_nt: TGTGCCAGCAGCTTTCAGCAGGGCACAGATACGCAGTATTTT
d_call: NA; clone_size: NA; j_call: TRBJ2-7; v_call: TRBV7-8; cdr3_aa: CASSPHGGEQYF; cdr3_nt: TGTGCCAGCAGCCCTCACGGTGGGGAGCAGTACTTC